A single T cell receptor (beta chain) is shown here with its context. The antigen it binds to is not known. Base-call qualities are not available, and no considerably larger clone is one nucleotide away. Peripheral blood CD8+ and CD4+ T cells from healthy donors, Susac syndrome patients and multiple sclerosis patients were profiled using high-throughput TCR beta sequencing. Healthy donors were age- and sex-matched controls. Bulk CD8+ and CD4+ T cells were purified by magnetic negative isolation, whereas CD8+ TEMRA cells were enriched by FACS. Blood was drawn into EDTA tubes, processed within 24 hours, and PBMCs were isolated by density gradient centrifugation. PBMCs intended for TCR sequencing were frozen in liquid nitrogen and were later thawed in a 37 degrees C water bath. The sorted or isolated CD4+, CD8+ and CD8+ TEMRA cells had a purity of 90% or higher. These data come from a study of CD8 T cells in Susac syndrome (dated by TCRdb to about 2019). About the investigation overall: Repertoire sequencing was used to test whether CD8+ T cell activation and differentiation in Susac syndrome was antigen driven. Study-wide findings and limitations: The TCR sequencing and HLA analysis was acknowledged to have included a relatively small number of individuals.

RNA was extracted with the RNeasy kit and roughly 0.45 to 1 ug was reverse transcribed using random hexamers. TCR beta CDR3 regions were amplified with the immunoSEQ multiplex PCR assay covering 54 Vbeta and 13 Jbeta segments. PCR amplification bias was corrected by using a synthetic template baseline for primer optimization and computational correction. For the original study's pipeline: Only productive sequences were kept, with reads annotated to V, D and J genes according to IMGT and analyzed in immunoSEQ Analyzer. Clonality was computed as one minus Shannon entropy normalized by log2 of the number of productive unique sequences. For each patient and control, public and private clones were evaluated among the 100 most prevalent clones. A clone was defined as Susac-specific if it was absent from the healthy and MS cohorts, from over a thousand published viral clones and from other ImmuneACCESS disease sequences. The public reads were run again by TCRdb, first through fastp at Q25 and then through MiXCR, and only productive beta chains were kept. Rows with one shared CDR3 protein collapse into an entry with the most common genes and DNA. The V and J calls follow TCRdb's processing rather than the paper's. The sample includes 160,000 or so distinct CDR3 sequences, with about 92% observed a single time. Jointly, the top ten make up more than 0.07% of the sample.

The receptor was isolated from a human donor in good health. The sequencing input was CD4+ T cells from PBMCs.

DNA sequence: TGTGCCAGCAGTTTTTTTGGAAACACCATATATTTT. Its amino acids are CASSFFGNTIYF. The V and J segments used are TRBV12-3 or TRBV12-4 and TRBJ1-3; no D gene can be assigned with confidence. Counted from cysteine to phenylalanine, this CDR3 has 12 amino acids. Just CDR3 DNA is preserved here, 36 bases in frame from base 1. The germline ends are 3 bases apart after V is trimmed by 3 bases and J by 3 bases.